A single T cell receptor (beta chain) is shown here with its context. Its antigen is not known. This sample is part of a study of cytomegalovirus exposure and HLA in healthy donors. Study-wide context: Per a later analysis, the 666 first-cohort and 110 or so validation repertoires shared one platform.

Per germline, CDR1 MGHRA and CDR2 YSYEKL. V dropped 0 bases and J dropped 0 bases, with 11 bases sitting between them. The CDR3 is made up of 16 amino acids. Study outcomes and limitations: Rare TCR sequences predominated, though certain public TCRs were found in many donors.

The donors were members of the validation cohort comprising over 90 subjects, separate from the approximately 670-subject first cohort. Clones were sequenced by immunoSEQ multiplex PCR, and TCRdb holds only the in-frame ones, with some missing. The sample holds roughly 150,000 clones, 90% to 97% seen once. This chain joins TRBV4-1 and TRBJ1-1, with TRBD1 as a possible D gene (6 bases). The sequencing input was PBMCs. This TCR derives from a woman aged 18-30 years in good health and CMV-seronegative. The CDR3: CASSQDIGGLNTEAFF. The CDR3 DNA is TGCGCCAGCAGCCAAGATATTGGGGGCTTGAACACTGAAGCTTTCTTT.